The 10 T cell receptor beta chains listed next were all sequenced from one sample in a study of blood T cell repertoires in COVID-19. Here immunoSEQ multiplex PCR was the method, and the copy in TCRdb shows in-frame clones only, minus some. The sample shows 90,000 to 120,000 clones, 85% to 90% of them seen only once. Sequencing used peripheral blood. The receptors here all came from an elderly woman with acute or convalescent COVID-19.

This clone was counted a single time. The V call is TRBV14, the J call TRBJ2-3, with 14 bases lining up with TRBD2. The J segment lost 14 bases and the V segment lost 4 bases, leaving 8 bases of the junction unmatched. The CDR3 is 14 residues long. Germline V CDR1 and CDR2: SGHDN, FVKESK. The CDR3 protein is CASSLGLAGGQMYF. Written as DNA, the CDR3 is TGTGCCAGCAGCCTTGGACTAGCGGGGGGCCAAATGTATTTT.

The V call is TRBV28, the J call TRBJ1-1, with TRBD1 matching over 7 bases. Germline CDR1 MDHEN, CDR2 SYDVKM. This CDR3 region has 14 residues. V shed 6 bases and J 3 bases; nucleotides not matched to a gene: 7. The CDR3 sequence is CASSVPGGYTEAFF. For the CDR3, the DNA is TGTGCCAGCAGCGTCCCAGGGGGGTACACTGAAGCTTTCTTT.

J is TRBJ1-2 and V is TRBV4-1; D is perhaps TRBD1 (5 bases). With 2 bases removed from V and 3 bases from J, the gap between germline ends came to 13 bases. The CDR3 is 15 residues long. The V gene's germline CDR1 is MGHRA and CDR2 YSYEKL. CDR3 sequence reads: CASSQTGIRDYGYTF. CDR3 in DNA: TGCGCCAGCAGCCAAACAGGTATAAGAGACTATGGCTACACCTTC.

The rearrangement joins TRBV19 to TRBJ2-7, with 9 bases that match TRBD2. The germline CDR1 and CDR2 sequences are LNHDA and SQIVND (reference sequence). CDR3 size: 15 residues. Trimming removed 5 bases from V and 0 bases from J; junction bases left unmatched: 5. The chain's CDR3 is CASSSAAGGSYEQYF. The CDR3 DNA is TGTGCCAGTAGTTCGGCAGCGGGGGGCTCCTACGAGCAGTACTTC.

The CDR3 here is CASSVLQASNTEAFF. The CDR3, as DNA: TGTGCCAGCTCCGTTCTACAGGCGTCGAACACTGAAGCTTTCTTT. V and J are TRBV18 and TRBJ1-1; the D gene is possibly TRBD1 (5 bases). Per the germline V gene, CDR1 is KGHSH and CDR2 is LQKENI. This CDR3 spans 15 amino acids. With 6 bases removed from V and 1 base from J, the gap between germline ends came to 15 bases. Filled out from reference TRBV18 and TRBJ1-1, the complete variable domain reads NAGVMQNPRHLVRRRGQEARLRCSPMKGHSHVYWYRQLPEEGLKFMVYLQKENIIDESGMPKERFSAEFPKEGPSILRIQQVVRGDSAAYFCASSVLQASNTEAFFGQGTRLTVV.

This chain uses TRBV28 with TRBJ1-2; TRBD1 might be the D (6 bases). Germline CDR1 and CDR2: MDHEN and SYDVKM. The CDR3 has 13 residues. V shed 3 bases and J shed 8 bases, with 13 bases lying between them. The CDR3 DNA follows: TGTGCCAGCAGTTTTAAGGGGGGGCAAGGCTACACCTTC. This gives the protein CASSFKGGQGYTF.

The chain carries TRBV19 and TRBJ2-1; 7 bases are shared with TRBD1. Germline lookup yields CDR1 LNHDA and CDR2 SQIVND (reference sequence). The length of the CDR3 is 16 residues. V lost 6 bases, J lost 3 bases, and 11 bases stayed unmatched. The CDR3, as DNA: TGTGCCAGTAGCATGGGACAGTACAATCACTACAATGAGCAGTTCTTC. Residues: CASSMGQYNHYNEQFF.

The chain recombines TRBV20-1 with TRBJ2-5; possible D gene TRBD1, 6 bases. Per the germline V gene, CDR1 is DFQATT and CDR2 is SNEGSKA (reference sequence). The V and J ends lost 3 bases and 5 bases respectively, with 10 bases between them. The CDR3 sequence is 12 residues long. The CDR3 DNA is TGCAGTGCTAGTCGCCAGGGGGAGACCCAGTACTTC. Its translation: CSASRQGETQYF.

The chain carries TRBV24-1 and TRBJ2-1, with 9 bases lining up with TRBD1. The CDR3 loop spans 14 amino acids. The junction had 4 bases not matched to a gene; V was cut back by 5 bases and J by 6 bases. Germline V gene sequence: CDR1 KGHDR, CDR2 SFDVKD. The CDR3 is CATSGQGEGNEQFF. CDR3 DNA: TGTGCCACCAGTGGACAGGGGGAAGGCAATGAGCAGTTCTTC.

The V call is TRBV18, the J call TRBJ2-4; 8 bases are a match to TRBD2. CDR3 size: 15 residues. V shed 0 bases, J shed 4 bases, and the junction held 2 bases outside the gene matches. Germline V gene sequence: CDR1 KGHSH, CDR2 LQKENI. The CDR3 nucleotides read TGTGCCAGCTCACCACCCGGGACTAGTAAAAACATTCAGTACTTC. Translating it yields CASSPPGTSKNIQYF. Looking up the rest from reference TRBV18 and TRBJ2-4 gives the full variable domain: NAGVMQNPRHLVRRRGQEARLRCSPMKGHSHVYWYRQLPEEGLKFMVYLQKENIIDESGMPKERFSAEFPKEGPSILRIQQVVRGDSAAYFCASSPPGTSKNIQYFGAGTRLSVL.